The 24 T cell receptor beta chains below come from one sample, sequenced in a study of cytomegalovirus exposure and HLA in healthy donors. The study ran its PCR with 60 Vbeta and 13 Jbeta primers. The protocol was immunoSEQ multiplex PCR, while the TCRdb copy is restricted to in-frame clones and leaves out a portion. The sample contains about 160,000 clones, approximately 78% of which appear only once. Sequenced input: PBMCs. Receptors originate from a girl aged 2 to 9 in good health and CMV-seropositive.

This chain joins TRBV27 and TRBJ1-5, with D tentatively TRBD1 (5 bases). The V gene's germline CDR1 is MNHEY and CDR2 SMNVEV (reference sequence). The V end was cut by 5 bases, the J end by 7 bases, with 18 bases between. The CDR3 has 15 amino acids. The CDR3 loop is CASSRTRDGGQPQHF. For the CDR3, the DNA is TGTGCCAGCAGTCGCACCAGGGATGGAGGGCAGCCCCAGCATTTT.

CDR3 coding DNA: TGTGCCAGCAGCTTAGCGCTGGACTTCTCTGGAAACACCATATATTTT. This sequence encodes CASSLALDFSGNTIYF. The chain joins TRBV7-9 to TRBJ1-3, with D unresolved. Between the trimmed V and J ends, which lost 0 bases and 0 bases, there was a span of 9 bases. This CDR3 region has 16 residues. The V gene's germline CDR1 is SEHNR and CDR2 FQNEAQ (reference sequence).

The rearrangement joins TRBV10-3 to TRBJ2-7; 9 bases agree with TRBD2. The CDR3 contains 14 residues. Germline CDR1 and CDR2: ENHRY and SYGVKD. V gave up 7 bases and J gave up 3 bases; unmatched junction bases: 7. In DNA, the CDR3 is TGTGCCATCAAACGAGCGGGAGGCGTCTACGAGCAGTACTTC. Protein: CAIKRAGGVYEQYF.

The chain combines TRBV5-4 with TRBJ1-2; tentatively, D is TRBD1 (5 bases). Between the trimmed V and J ends, which lost 4 bases and 0 bases, there was a span of 16 bases. Germline values: CDR1 SGHNT, CDR2 YYREEE (reference sequence). This CDR3 is built from 16 residues. The CDR3 nucleotides are TGTGCCAGCAGCCCCCGGAGTGGGGCGGCTAACTATGGCTACACCTTC. This translates into CASSPRSGAANYGYTF. Based on the CDR3 plus reference TRBV5-4 and TRBJ1-2, the full variable domain is ETGVTQSPTHLIKTRGQQVTLRCSSQSGHNTVSWYQQALGQGPQFIFQYYREEENGRGNFPPRFSGLQFPNYSSELNVNALELDDSALYLCASSPRSGAANYGYTFGSGTRLTVV.

This sequence joins TRBV10-1 and TRBJ1-4; no clear D. The CDR3 consists of 12 residues. Germline V gene lookup returns CDR1 WNHNN and CDR2 SYGVQD (reference sequence). The ends were cut back, 7 bases at V and 7 bases at J, with 10 bases in the middle. The CDR3 loop is CASTLRVEKLFF. CDR3 nucleotide sequence: TGCGCCAGCACCCTGAGAGTTGAAAAACTGTTTTTT.

The rearrangement joins TRBV7-9 to TRBJ2-7, with 8 bases matching TRBD2. The CDR3 length is 13 residues. V lost 0 bases and J lost 7; bases outside the gene matches: 2. Per germline, CDR1 SEHNR and CDR2 FQNEAQ (reference sequence). CDR3 amino acids: CASSLASGGEQYF. The CDR3 DNA reads TGTGCCAGCAGCTTAGCCAGCGGGGGAGAGCAGTACTTC.

This clone has a single count. The rearrangement joins TRBV30 to TRBJ2-2; 7 nucleotides align to TRBD2. J was trimmed by 0 bases and V by 4 bases; bases with no gene match: 8. This CDR3 spans 16 amino acids. The germline gives CDR1 GTSNPN, CDR2 SVGIG (reference sequence). This CDR3 reads CAWTLDGTTNTGELFF. The CDR3 coding sequence is TGTGCCTGGACCCTAGACGGGACTACGAACACCGGGGAGCTGTTTTTT.

This clone turned up a few times. J is TRBJ1-1 and V is TRBV6-5; D call uncertain. Germline V gene sequence: CDR1 MNHEY, CDR2 SVGAGI. V was shortened by 0 bases and J by 6 bases, with 8 bases between the two germline ends. The CDR3 has 13 residues. The CDR3 is CASSYSEGPEAFF. The DNA for the CDR3 is TGTGCCAGCAGTTACTCAGAGGGCCCTGAAGCTTTCTTT.

The CDR3 region has the DNA TGTGCCTGGATGGGACTAGCGGGTTCCTACAATGAGCAGTTCTTC. Protein: CAWMGLAGSYNEQFF. The chain employs TRBV30 and TRBJ2-1; 12 nucleotides line up with TRBD2. The CDR3 is 15 amino acids. CDR1 is GTSNPN, CDR2 SVGIG, per germline (reference sequence). The V gene end was trimmed by 4 bases and the J gene end by 1 base; junction bases not matched to a gene: 2.

This chain joins TRBV7-3 and TRBJ2-1; D might be TRBD1 (7 bases). Trimming shortened V by 2 bases and J by 5 bases, and 16 bases separated the two germline ends. Per the germline V gene, CDR1 is SGHTA and CDR2 is FQGTGA. The CDR3 is made up of 16 amino acids. CDR3 residues: CASSLGRGVRDNEQFF. The CDR3 DNA follows: TGTGCCAGCAGCTTAGGCAGGGGGGTTCGGGACAATGAGCAGTTCTTC.

This rearrangement joins TRBV6-5 to TRBJ2-2; TRBD1 agrees at 10 bases. Trimming took 4 bases from V and 3 from J; bases not matched to a gene: 5. Germline CDR1 is MNHEY and CDR2 is SVGAGI. CDR3 size: 16 residues. CDR3 nucleotide sequence: TGTGCCAGCAGTTTCACCGGGACAGGGGACACCGGGGAGCTGTTTTTT. This gives the protein CASSFTGTGDTGELFF.

J is TRBJ2-7 and V is TRBV27, with TRBD1 matching over 7 bases. The CDR3 is made up of 12 amino acids. CDR1 is MNHEY and CDR2 is SMNVEV in the germline V gene (reference sequence). V was clipped by 9 bases and J by 5 bases; unmatched bases: 7. CDR3 DNA sequence: TGTGCCAGTATGGGACAGAATAACGAGCAGTACTTC. Its translation is CASMGQNNEQYF.

The chain employs TRBV28 and TRBJ1-5; weak D call: TRBD1 (6 bases). CDR1 and CDR2 from the germline V gene are MDHEN and SYDVKM. This CDR3 spans 15 amino acids. V was cut by 2 bases and J by 5 bases, with 13 bases left in between. CDR3 nucleotides: TGTGCCAGCAGTTTAGGGGGCAGGGCGCATCAGCCCCAGCATTTT. Translated: CASSLGGRAHQPQHF.

The chain links TRBV5-1 to TRBJ1-1; D uncertain. The V gene's germline CDR1 is SGHRS and CDR2 YFSETQ. Trimming cost V 4 bases and J 11 bases, with 18 bases left between them. The CDR3 loop spans 13 amino acids. CDR3 sequence (DNA): TGCGCCAGCAGCCCACGCCGCGACTCACACGCTTTCTTT. As protein: CASSPRRDSHAFF.

This chain connects TRBV5-1 to TRBJ1-4; TRBD1 matches 7 bases. The CDR3 sequence is 15 residues long. Per the germline V gene, CDR1 is SGHRS and CDR2 is YFSETQ. Unmatched junction bases numbered 6, after V lost 3 bases and J lost 4 bases. CDR3 nucleotide sequence: TGCGCCAGCAGCTCACGACAGGGCCTTAATGAAAAACTGTTTTTT. As protein: CASSSRQGLNEKLFF. The full variable domain, rest sourced from reference TRBV5-1 and TRBJ1-4, is KAGVTQTPRYLIKTRGQQVTLSCSPISGHRSVSWYQQTPGQGLQFLFEYFSETQRNKGNFPGRFSGRQFSNSRSEMNVSTLELGDSALYLCASSSRQGLNEKLFFGSGTQLSVL.

This chain joins TRBV7-9 and TRBJ2-2; 10 bases map to TRBD2. The CDR3 runs 15 residues. Germline V lookup: CDR1 SEHNR, CDR2 FQNEAQ (reference sequence). Trimming took 6 bases from V and 4 from J; bases not matched to a gene: 5. The CDR3 region has the DNA TGTGCCAGCAGTCCTAGCGGGAGTCCCACCGGGGAGCTGTTTTTT. The encoded protein is CASSPSGSPTGELFF.

The gene calls are TRBV5-1 and TRBJ2-2; 7 bases match TRBD2. The ends lost 2 bases at V and 0 bases at J; junction bases unmatched: 4. The length of the CDR3 is 16 residues. Per germline, CDR1 SGHRS and CDR2 YFSETQ. This CDR3 reads CASSFIAGANTGELFF. The CDR3 nucleotides are TGCGCCAGCAGCTTCATAGCGGGCGCGAACACCGGGGAGCTGTTTTTT.

J is TRBJ1-5 and V is TRBV10-1; TRBD1 is a possible D gene (5 bases). The length of the CDR3 is 16 residues. The V gene lost 5 bases and the J gene lost 1 base, with 15 bases spanning the gap. From germline, CDR1 is WNHNN and CDR2 SYGVQD (reference sequence). For the CDR3, the DNA is TGCGCCAGCAGTTTGGGGACTTTGGAAAGCAATCAGCCCCAGCATTTT. This codes for CASSLGTLESNQPQHF.

J is TRBJ1-5 and V is TRBV18; D unclear. The V and J ends lost 3 bases and 4 bases respectively, with 7 bases between them. Germline CDR1 KGHSH, CDR2 LQKENI. The CDR3 is made up of 13 amino acids. The CDR3 sequence: CASSPALNQPQHF. CDR3 sequence (DNA): TGTGCCAGCTCACCGGCCCTTAATCAGCCCCAGCATTTT. The full variable domain, its missing parts supplied by reference TRBV18 and TRBJ1-5, is NAGVMQNPRHLVRRRGQEARLRCSPMKGHSHVYWYRQLPEEGLKFMVYLQKENIIDESGMPKERFSAEFPKEGPSILRIQQVVRGDSAAYFCASSPALNQPQHFGDGTRLSIL.

The chain is built from TRBV6-5 and TRBJ1-1; TRBD1 is a possible D gene (6 bases). The CDR3 has 13 residues. Trimming removed 6 bases from V and 1 base from J, with 9 bases in between. Germline V gene sequence: CDR1 MNHEY, CDR2 SVGAGI. The CDR3 DNA reads TGTGCCAGCAGAAAGGGGGAGAACACTGAAGCTTTCTTT. Amino acid sequence: CASRKGENTEAFF.

The rearrangement joins TRBV7-6 to TRBJ2-1; the match to TRBD2 covers 7 bases. V trimming: 1 base; J trimming: 5 bases; junction bases outside the gene matches: 8. There are 16 residues in the CDR3. Germline CDR1 SGHVS, CDR2 FNYEAQ. CDR3 amino acids: CASSLGGSPPHNEQFF. Written as DNA, the CDR3 is TGTGCCAGCAGCTTAGGCGGGAGTCCGCCCCACAATGAGCAGTTCTTC.

The J gene is TRBJ2-7, the V gene TRBV5-1; 9 bases match TRBD2. This CDR3 spans 15 amino acids. V gave up 5 bases and J gave up 5 bases; unmatched junction bases: 11. Germline V gives CDR1 SGHRS, CDR2 YFSETQ. In DNA form, the CDR3 reads TGCGCCAGCAGTACCGTGTCCCCTAGCGGGAACGAGCAGTACTTC. Translation gives CASSTVSPSGNEQYF.

The rearrangement joins TRBV7-9 to TRBJ1-1; a possible D gene is TRBD1 (6 bases). CDR3 length: 14 amino acids. The germline gives CDR1 SEHNR, CDR2 FQNEAQ (reference sequence). Trimming stripped 2 bases from V and 6 bases from J, with 13 bases between. The CDR3 reads CASSLPGVTAEAFF. The CDR3 DNA is TGTGCCAGCAGCTTACCAGGGGTTACCGCTGAAGCTTTCTTT.

This rearrangement joins TRBV6-5 to TRBJ1-1, with TRBD1 identical over 7 bases. V was clipped by 4 bases and J by 1 base; unmatched bases: 9. The CDR3 consists of 16 residues. Germline CDR1 and CDR2: MNHEY and SVGAGI. CDR3 in DNA: TGTGCCAGCAGTTCGGGCGGGACAGCGTGGAACACTGAAGCTTTCTTT. Translating it yields CASSSGGTAWNTEAFF.